Below, 32 T cell receptor beta chains from the same sample are listed, as sequenced in a study of blood T cell repertoires in COVID-19. Method: immunoSEQ multiplex PCR; TCRdb's copy keeps in-frame clones and lacks some. The sample carries more than 300,000 clones, roughly 90% recorded once. Sequencing input: peripheral blood. Source of these receptors: a young man who had recovered from COVID-19.

The chain couples TRBV4-1 to TRBJ2-1, with 12 positions matching TRBD2. The CDR3 covers 18 residues. J was trimmed by 5 bases and V by 1 base; bases with no gene match: 9. Germline V gene data show CDR1 as MGHRA and CDR2 as YSYEKL. The chain's CDR3 is CASSQGELRLAGDNEQFF. The CDR3 nucleotides read TGCGCCAGCAGCCAAGGGGAGTTGAGACTAGCGGGAGACAATGAGCAGTTCTTC.

This clone is a singleton in its sample. The chain recombines TRBV7-8 with TRBJ2-5, with D perhaps TRBD2 (7 bases). The CDR3 extends over 14 amino acids. V lost 6 bases, J lost 3 bases, and 14 bases lay in between. Germline loops: CDR1 SGHVS, CDR2 FQNEAQ. The CDR3 nucleotides read TGTGCCAGCAGGGGGGGGCATTGGGAAGAGACCCAGTACTTC. Translated: CASRGGHWEETQYF.

The DNA for the CDR3 is TGTGCCAGCAGACCGGGACTAGCGGGTATTCAGTACTTC. This gives the protein CASRPGLAGIQYF. The genes are TRBV3-1 (or the pseudogene TRBV3-2) and TRBJ2-4; 12 nucleotides match TRBD2. The CDR3 runs to 13 residues. Per germline, CDR1 LGHDT and CDR2 YNNKEL (reference sequence). J lost 10 bases, V lost 6 bases, and 4 bases had no gene match.

The chain uses TRBV6-5 and TRBJ1-5; 8 bases align to TRBD1. The CDR3 runs to 16 residues. With V trimmed by 4 bases and J by 3 bases, 8 bases remained unmatched. The germline V gene has CDR1 MNHEY and CDR2 SVGAGI. The CDR3, as DNA: TGTGCCAGCAGTTCCCGGACAGGGAATTCCAATCAGCCCCAGCATTTT. It is translated as CASSSRTGNSNQPQHF.

This chain joins TRBV7-2 and TRBJ1-2; 9 positions agree with TRBD1. Trimming cost V 2 bases and J 8 bases; bases outside gene matches: 12. The CDR3 has 16 residues. CDR1 is SGHTA, CDR2 FQGNSA, per germline. CDR3 protein: CASSLYPRDRDHGYTF. CDR3 nucleotides: TGTGCCAGCAGCTTATACCCCCGGGACAGGGACCACGGCTACACCTTC.

V usage is TRBV7-2 and J usage is TRBJ2-7; 9 bases agree with TRBD1. The V segment lost 5 bases and the J segment 6 bases; nucleotides outside the gene matches: 14. The CDR3 spans 16 residues. Looked up from germline, CDR1 is SGHTA and CDR2 is FQGNSA. The CDR3 spells CASSPNTGTGNGEQYF. The CDR3 bases are TGTGCCAGCAGCCCTAATACAGGGACAGGGAACGGCGAGCAGTACTTC. The full variable domain, completed using reference TRBV7-2 and TRBJ2-7, is GAGVSQSPSNKVTEKGKDVELRCDPISGHTALYWYRQSLGQGLEFLIYFQGNSAPDKSGLPSDRFSAERTGGSVSTLTIQRTQQEDSAVYLCASSPNTGTGNGEQYFGPGTRLTVT.

The CDR3 sequence is CASSVGLLEGANTEAFF. The CDR3 DNA sequence: TGTGCCAGCAGCGTAGGGTTATTGGAGGGAGCGAACACTGAAGCTTTCTTT. The rearrangement links TRBV9 to TRBJ1-1; D gene unclear. Deletions cut 0 bases from V and 1 base from J, with 16 bases between. The germline V gene encodes CDR1 SGDLS and CDR2 YYNGEE. This CDR3 comprises 17 residues.

This sequence joins TRBV7-9 and TRBJ1-1; 8 nucleotides line up with TRBD1. Germline loops: CDR1 SEHNR, CDR2 FQNEAQ (reference sequence). The CDR3 has 15 residues. Unmatched junction bases numbered 11, after V lost 4 bases and J lost 7 bases. CDR3 DNA sequence: TGTGCCAGCAGCTCTTGGGGTACAGGGGGGGATGAAGCTTTCTTT. It specifies CASSSWGTGGDEAFF.

V usage is TRBV6-1 and J usage is TRBJ2-5; tentative D call: TRBD2 (6 bases). The CDR3 is 14 amino acids. Per germline, CDR1 MNHNS and CDR2 SASEGT. The V gene lost 2 bases and the J gene lost 1 base, with 8 bases spanning the gap. For the CDR3, the DNA is TGTGCCAGCAGTGAACGGGGGACCCAAGAGACCCAGTACTTC. Protein product: CASSERGTQETQYF.

V gene TRBV7-8 combines with J gene TRBJ1-1; perhaps TRBD1 as D (5 bases). With 1 base removed from V and 4 bases from J, the gap between germline ends came to 10 bases. The CDR3 totals 14 residues. Germline V CDR1 and CDR2: SGHVS, FQNEAQ. The CDR3 region is CASSLVRESTEAFF. The CDR3, as DNA: TGTGCCAGCAGCTTAGTCAGGGAAAGCACTGAAGCTTTCTTT.

The chain is built from TRBV11-2 and TRBJ1-1, with TRBD1 identical over 8 bases. The CDR3 has 15 amino acids. Germline lookup yields CDR1 SGHAT and CDR2 FQNNGV. Trimming cost V 5 bases and J 4 bases; bases outside gene matches: 9. The CDR3 DNA reads as TGTGCCAGCAGCCTCACTCAGGGGGCGGGCACTGAAGCTTTCTTT. Translating gives CASSLTQGAGTEAFF.

The V call is TRBV6-6, the J call TRBJ2-6, with D unresolved. V lost 4 bases, J lost 3 bases, and 10 bases lay in between. The CDR3 is 15 amino acids. Germline values: CDR1 MNHNY, CDR2 SVGAGI (reference sequence). The CDR3: CASSSEFGGANVLTF. CDR3 in DNA: TGTGCCAGCAGTTCCGAGTTTGGTGGGGCCAACGTCCTGACTTTC.

The genes are TRBV6-5 and TRBJ2-3, with D perhaps matching TRBD1 (5 bases). Trimming cost V 8 bases and J 4 bases, with 10 bases left between them. CDR1 and CDR2 from the germline V gene are MNHEY and SVGAGI. The CDR3 loop spans 12 amino acids. The CDR3 here is CASHQGSDTQYF. The DNA of the CDR3 is TGTGCCAGCCACCAGGGTTCAGATACGCAGTATTTT.

This chain uses TRBV7-9 with TRBJ1-6; possible D gene TRBD1, 5 bases. The CDR3 length is 16 residues. V was cut by 3 bases and J by 5 bases, with 14 bases left in between. Germline loops: CDR1 SEHNR, CDR2 FQNEAQ (reference sequence). CDR3 nucleotide sequence: TGTGCCAGCAGCTTGGACATTCAGCCGAATAATTCACCCCTCCACTTT. This sequence encodes CASSLDIQPNNSPLHF. The full variable domain, completed using reference TRBV7-9 and TRBJ1-6, is DTGVSQNPRHKITKRGQNVTFRCDPISEHNRLYWYRQTLGQGPEFLTYFQNEAQLEKSRLLSDRFSAERPKGSFSTLEIQRTEQGDSAMYLCASSLDIQPNNSPLHFGNGTRLTVT.

J is TRBJ2-1 and V is TRBV4-1; D possibly corresponds to TRBD2 (5 bases). CDR1 is MGHRA, CDR2 YSYEKL, per germline. The V gene lost 0 bases and the J gene lost 13 bases, with 16 bases spanning the gap. The CDR3 extends over 14 amino acids. The CDR3 region is CASSQDVGLQVQFF. The CDR3 DNA reads as TGCGCCAGCAGCCAAGATGTAGGACTCCAAGTTCAGTTCTTC.

The genes are TRBV5-1 and TRBJ2-7; D gene uncertain. The germline V gene encodes CDR1 SGHRS and CDR2 YFSETQ. V gave up 4 bases and J gave up 7 bases, with 12 bases separating them. CDR3 length: 12 amino acids. CDR3 sequence (DNA): TGCGCCAGCAGCCCCCAAGCTGATGAGCAGTACTTC. Amino acids: CASSPQADEQYF.

The chain uses TRBV29-1 and TRBJ2-7; D is unresolved. Germline V gene sequence: CDR1 SQVTM, CDR2 ANQGSEA. V lost 4 bases, J lost 0 bases, and 10 bases lay in between. This CDR3 is 13 amino acids long. Written as DNA, the CDR3 is TGCAGCGTTGTGTGGCAGGCCTCCTACGAGCAGTACTTC. Amino acids: CSVVWQASYEQYF.

The rearrangement joins TRBV4-1 to TRBJ2-4; D perhaps matches TRBD2 (5 bases). Trimming took off 2 bases at V and 4 bases at J, with 12 bases between the two ends. CDR1 and CDR2 (germline): MGHRA, YSYEKL. The CDR3 consists of 15 residues. The CDR3 nucleotides are TGCGCCAGCAGCCAACGGAACGGGAATAAAAACATTCAGTACTTC. Protein: CASSQRNGNKNIQYF.

The chain combines TRBV7-9 with TRBJ1-2; TRBD1 matches at 7 bases. CDR1 SEHNR and CDR2 FQNEAQ come from the germline V gene (reference sequence). There are 15 residues in the CDR3. The ends lost 5 bases at V and 2 bases at J; junction bases unmatched: 8. Written as DNA, the CDR3 is TGTGCCAGCAGCAGGCGACAGGGATTCAACTATGGCTACACCTTC. Encoded protein: CASSRRQGFNYGYTF.

This chain links TRBV18 with TRBJ2-7, with 9 bases aligning to TRBD1. The V segment lost 4 bases and the J segment 0 bases; nucleotides outside the gene matches: 1. The CDR3 is made up of 14 amino acids. Per germline, CDR1 KGHSH and CDR2 LQKENI. The CDR3 protein is CASSRQGVSYEQYF. CDR3 bases: TGTGCCAGCTCACGACAGGGGGTCTCCTACGAGCAGTACTTC.

The chain carries TRBV10-2 and TRBJ2-7; D is possibly TRBD1 (5 bases). The CDR3 consists of 13 residues. The germline CDR1 and CDR2 sequences are WSHSY and SAAADI. Trimming pared 5 bases from V and 1 base from J, leaving 9 bases between. CDR3 sequence reads: CASSSTDSYEQYF. The CDR3, as DNA: TGCGCCAGCAGTTCGACAGATTCCTACGAGCAGTACTTC.

This clone has a single count. The chain recombines TRBV4-2 with TRBJ1-3; the D is unclear. The CDR3 has 16 amino acids. Germline-derived CDR1 and CDR2 are LGHNA and YNFKEQ. Trimming took 4 bases from V and 0 from J, leaving 13 bases between them. As DNA, the CDR3 is TGTGCCAGCAGCCTTAATTCACGGGGCTCTGGAAACACCATATATTTT. Protein sequence: CASSLNSRGSGNTIYF.

The gene calls are TRBV27 and TRBJ1-2; D is possibly TRBD1 (5 bases). Trimming stripped 6 bases from V and 2 bases from J, with 16 bases between. The CDR3 extends over 15 amino acids. Germline CDR1 MNHEY, CDR2 SMNVEV (reference sequence). The CDR3 nucleotides read TGTGCCAGCAGGCTCTCCCGACAGCCCAACTATGGCTACACCTTC. Translation: CASRLSRQPNYGYTF.

The chain joins TRBV3-1 (or the pseudogene TRBV3-2) to TRBJ1-2, with 7 positions matching TRBD1. The CDR3 runs to 13 residues. CDR1 is LGHDT and CDR2 is YNNKEL in the germline V gene (reference sequence). V trimming: 5 bases; J trimming: 11 bases; junction bases outside the gene matches: 11. The CDR3 nucleotides are TGTGCCAGCAGCTTCGCGACGGCAGGGGGTTACACCTTC. Its protein product is CASSFATAGGYTF.

The V call is TRBV25-1, the J call TRBJ2-3; no definite D call. The CDR3 has 14 amino acids. Germline CDR1 and CDR2: MGHDK and SYGVNS. Deletions cut 4 bases from V and 9 bases from J, with 17 bases between. The CDR3 nucleotides read TGTGCCAGCAGTGTAAGGAGAGTCGACGGGACGCAGTATTTT. It codes for CASSVRRVDGTQYF.

The V gene is TRBV6-5, the J gene TRBJ2-1; 7 nucleotides agree with TRBD2. CDR1 is MNHEY, CDR2 SVGAGI, per germline. The CDR3 has 15 residues. Trimming cost V 3 bases and J 1 base; bases outside gene matches: 3. The CDR3 spells CASSYAGVSYNEQFF. As DNA, the CDR3 is TGTGCCAGCAGTTATGCGGGAGTGTCCTACAATGAGCAGTTCTTC.

This chain uses TRBV7-3 with TRBJ1-1; TRBD1 aligns across 10 bases. The CDR3 has 15 amino acids. V was clipped by 4 bases and J by 0 bases; unmatched bases: 2. Germline V gene lookup returns CDR1 SGHTA and CDR2 FQGTGA. CDR3: CASSSTGGLNTEAFF. The CDR3 nucleotides are TGTGCCAGCAGCTCGACAGGGGGCCTGAACACTGAAGCTTTCTTT.

This clone was found a few times. The gene calls are TRBV4-2 and TRBJ1-5; a weak D match, TRBD1 (6 bases). CDR3 length equals 14 residues. Germline V gene lookup returns CDR1 LGHNA and CDR2 YNFKEQ. The V gene lost 4 bases and the J gene lost 8 bases, with 15 bases spanning the gap. CDR3 region: CASSPTGPSEPQHF. DNA for the CDR3: TGTGCCAGCAGCCCTACAGGGCCATCAGAGCCCCAGCATTTT.

The chain is built from TRBV4-1 and TRBJ1-6; D call uncertain. This CDR3 is built from 18 residues. Trimming took 0 bases from V and 0 from J, leaving 12 bases between them. Germline loops: CDR1 MGHRA, CDR2 YSYEKL. CDR3 region: CASSQESGESSYNSPLHF. CDR3 in DNA: TGCGCCAGCAGCCAAGAATCCGGGGAGAGCTCCTATAATTCACCCCTCCACTTT.

The V gene is TRBV9, the J gene TRBJ2-5, with D uncertain. Between the trimmed V and J ends, which lost 7 bases and 2 bases, there was a span of 9 bases. Germline assignment: CDR1 SGDLS and CDR2 YYNGEE. The CDR3 runs to 12 residues. The CDR3 loop is CASADSQETQYF. As DNA, the CDR3 is TGTGCCAGCGCCGACTCTCAAGAGACCCAGTACTTC.

The table lists this clone with a few counts. The chain couples TRBV10-1 to TRBJ2-2; TRBD2 matches at 7 bases. V lost 4 bases, J lost 7 bases, and 6 bases stayed unmatched. Germline values: CDR1 WNHNN, CDR2 SYGVQD (reference sequence). The CDR3 is made up of 14 amino acids. CDR3: CASSGTREIGELFF. In DNA, the CDR3 is TGCGCCAGCAGTGGAACGCGGGAGATCGGGGAGCTGTTTTTT.

The CDR3 bases are TGTGCCAGCAGTTTAAGGGGGTCGAGCCCCCAGGGCAATCAGCCCCAGCATTTT. It yields the protein CASSLRGSSPQGNQPQHF. The gene calls are TRBV27 and TRBJ1-5; TRBD1 is a possible D gene (6 bases). Trimming left V 2 bases short and J 2 bases short, with 19 bases between. Germline V lookup: CDR1 MNHEY, CDR2 SMNVEV (reference sequence). The CDR3 has 18 residues.